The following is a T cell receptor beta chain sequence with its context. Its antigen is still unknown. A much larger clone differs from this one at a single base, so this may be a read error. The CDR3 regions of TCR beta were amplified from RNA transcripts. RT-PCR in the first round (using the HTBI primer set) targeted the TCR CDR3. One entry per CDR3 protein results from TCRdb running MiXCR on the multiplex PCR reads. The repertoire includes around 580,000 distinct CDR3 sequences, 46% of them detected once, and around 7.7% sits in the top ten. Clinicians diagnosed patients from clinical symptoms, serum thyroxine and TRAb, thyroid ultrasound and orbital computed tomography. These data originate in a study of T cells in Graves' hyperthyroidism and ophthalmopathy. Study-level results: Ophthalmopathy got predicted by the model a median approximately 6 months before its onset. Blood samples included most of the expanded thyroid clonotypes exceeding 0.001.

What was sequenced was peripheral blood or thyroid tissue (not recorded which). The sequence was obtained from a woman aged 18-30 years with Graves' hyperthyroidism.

The CDR3 here is CASKDTLRKKYF. The CDR3 region has the DNA TGTGCCAGCAAAGACACCCTCCGCAAGAAGTACTTC. The rearrangement joins TRBV6-5 to TRBJ2-7; D is uncertain. This CDR3 contains 12 residues. The germline V gene has CDR1 MNHEY and CDR2 SVGAGI. Trimming pared 7 bases from V and 11 bases from J, leaving 18 bases between.